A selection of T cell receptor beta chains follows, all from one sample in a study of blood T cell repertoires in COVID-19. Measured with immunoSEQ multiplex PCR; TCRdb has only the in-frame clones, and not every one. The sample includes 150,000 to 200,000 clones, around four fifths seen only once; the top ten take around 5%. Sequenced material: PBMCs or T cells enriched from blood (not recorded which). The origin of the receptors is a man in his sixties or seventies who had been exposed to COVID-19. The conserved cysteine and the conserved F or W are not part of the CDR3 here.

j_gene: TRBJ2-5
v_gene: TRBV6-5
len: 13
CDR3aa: ASSQMGVTIETQY

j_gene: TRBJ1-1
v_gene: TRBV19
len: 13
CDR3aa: ASSKPQQGDTEAF

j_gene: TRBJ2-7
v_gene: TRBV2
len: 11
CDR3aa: ASSELAGYEQY

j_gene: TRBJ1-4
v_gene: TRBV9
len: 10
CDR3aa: ASSVDGQKLF

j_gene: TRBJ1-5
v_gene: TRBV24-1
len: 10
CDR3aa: ATSSGFQPQH

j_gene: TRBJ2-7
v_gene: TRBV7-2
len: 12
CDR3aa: ASSLGRDSYEQY

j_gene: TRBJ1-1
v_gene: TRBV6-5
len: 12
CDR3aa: ASRSLQGFAEAF

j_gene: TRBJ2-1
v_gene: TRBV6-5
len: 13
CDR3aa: ASSYFSGPYNEQF

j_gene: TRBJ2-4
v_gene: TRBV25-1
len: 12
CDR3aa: ASSMAGGGNIQY

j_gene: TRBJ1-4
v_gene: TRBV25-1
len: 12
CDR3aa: ASSDLGLNEKLF

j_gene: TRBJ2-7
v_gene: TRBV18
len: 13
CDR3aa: ASSLADTPSYEQY

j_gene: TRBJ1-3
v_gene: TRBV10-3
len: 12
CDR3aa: AIRQGAFGNTIY

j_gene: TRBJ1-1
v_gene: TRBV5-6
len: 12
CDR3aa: ASSQNTVNTEAF

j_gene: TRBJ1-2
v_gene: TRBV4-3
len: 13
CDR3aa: ASSPDRVANYGYT

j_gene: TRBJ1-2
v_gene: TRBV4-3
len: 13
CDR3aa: ASSQEGGNAYGYT

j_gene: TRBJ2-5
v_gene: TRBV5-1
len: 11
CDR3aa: ASSVGTEETQY

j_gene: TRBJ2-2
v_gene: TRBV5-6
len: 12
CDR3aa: ASRRQGSTGELF

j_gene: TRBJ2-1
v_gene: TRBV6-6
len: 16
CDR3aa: ASSHPKPREALYNEQF

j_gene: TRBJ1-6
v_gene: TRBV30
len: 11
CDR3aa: AWSVHIRSPLH

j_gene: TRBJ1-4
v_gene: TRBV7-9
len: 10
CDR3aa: ASSSTPTVEF

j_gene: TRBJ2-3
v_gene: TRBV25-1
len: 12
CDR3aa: ASSAAGRTDTQY

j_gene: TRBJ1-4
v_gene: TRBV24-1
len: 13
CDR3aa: ATSENRGRGEKLF

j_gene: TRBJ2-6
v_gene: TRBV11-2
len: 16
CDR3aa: ASSLELAGGPGANVLT

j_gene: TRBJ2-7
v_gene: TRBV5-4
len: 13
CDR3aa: ASSLASGQPYEQY

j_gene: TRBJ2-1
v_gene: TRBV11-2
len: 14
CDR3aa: ASSSRQGVSYNEQF

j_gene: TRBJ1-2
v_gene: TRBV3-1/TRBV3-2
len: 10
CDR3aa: ASSESHRGCT

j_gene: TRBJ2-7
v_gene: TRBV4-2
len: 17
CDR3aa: ASSQGSSWGGTGKSEQY

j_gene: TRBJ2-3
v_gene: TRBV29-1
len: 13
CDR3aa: SVGSRTVVTDTQY

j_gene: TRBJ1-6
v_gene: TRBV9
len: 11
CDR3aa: ASSTGNNSPLH

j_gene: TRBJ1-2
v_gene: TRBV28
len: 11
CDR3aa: ASSQTGVYGYT

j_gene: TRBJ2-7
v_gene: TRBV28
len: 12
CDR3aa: ASRLPGQAYEQY

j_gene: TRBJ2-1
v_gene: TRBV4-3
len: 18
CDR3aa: ASSQGFGVSAGMIYNEQF

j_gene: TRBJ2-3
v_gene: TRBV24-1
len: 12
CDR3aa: ATTVGRGTDTQY

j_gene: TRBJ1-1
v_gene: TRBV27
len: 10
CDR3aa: ASSKLNAEAF

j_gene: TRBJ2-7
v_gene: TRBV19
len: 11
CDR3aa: ASSRDRSYEQY

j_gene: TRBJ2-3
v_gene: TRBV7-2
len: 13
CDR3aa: ASSLALFGEDTQY

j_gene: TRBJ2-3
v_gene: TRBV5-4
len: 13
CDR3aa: ASSPSGGATDTQY

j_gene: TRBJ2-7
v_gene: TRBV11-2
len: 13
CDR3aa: ASSPRLAGTYEQY

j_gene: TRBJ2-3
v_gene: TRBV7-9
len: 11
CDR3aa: ASSPDGGSAQY

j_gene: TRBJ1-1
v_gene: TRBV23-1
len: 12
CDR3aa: ASPSGKKNTEAF

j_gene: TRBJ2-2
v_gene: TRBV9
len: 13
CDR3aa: ASSVGQIGTGELF

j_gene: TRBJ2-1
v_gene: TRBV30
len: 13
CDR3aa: AWSVHESSYNEQF

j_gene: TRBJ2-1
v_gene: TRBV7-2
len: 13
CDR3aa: ASSLTSGGHNEQF